The source of this T cell receptor beta chain is a study of blood T cell repertoires in COVID-19. The overall study: Sources were T cells, B-cell-depleted T cells, or PBMCs; the material itself was cDNA or gDNA.

Across fewer than 25 US areas, participants ranged in age from about 18 to 90 years. What the recovered Cohort 3 donors had was two negative PCRs, clearance, or symptom resolution. Germline-derived CDR1 and CDR2 are LGHNA and YNFKEQ. The V gene lost 0 bases and the J gene lost 3 bases, with 15 bases spanning the gap. The CDR3 extends over 17 amino acids. As originally analysed: Amplification with reference gene primers provided the estimates of nucleated cell counts. Method: immunoSEQ multiplex PCR; TCRdb's copy keeps in-frame clones and lacks some. D and trimming were read from the DNA, whereas the V and J calls and clone size are those reported in that table. The data contain roughly 150,000 clones, around 80% of them singletons.

This receptor was taken from a woman between 50 and 59 years old who had recovered from COVID-19. The sample consisted of PBMCs or T cells enriched from blood (not recorded which). The rearrangement links TRBV4-2 to TRBJ1-3; unclear D gene. The CDR3 loop reads CASSQDIVTAIGNTIYF. CDR3 nucleotides: TGTGCCAGCAGCCAAGATATAGTTACAGCAATTGGAAACACCATATATTTT.